The rows below give T cell receptor beta chains drawn from one sample of a study of regulatory T cells in long-lasting Graves disease. TCRdb redid the calling of the multiplex PCR reads with MiXCR, one entry per CDR3 protein. The profile shows 200,000 to 250,000 distinct CDR3 sequences, around 20% of them singletons. These data were also filed under a second study, of T cells in Graves' hyperthyroidism and ophthalmopathy.

Sample: peripheral blood mononuclear cells (PBMCs), taken at new diagnosis, from a patient treated with antithyroid drugs. These receptors all come from a woman in her twenties or thirties with Graves disease. CDR3s include the opening cysteine and the closing phenylalanine or tryptophan. D genes are given only for firm matches. A clone size is listed for some rows: how often the clone was seen (once, few, many), or a class if it is expanded.

d_call,v_call,j_call,clone_size,cdr3_aa,cdr3_nt
TRBD2,TRBV29-1,TRBJ2-1,NA,CSGTSGRSYNEQFF,TGCAGCGGAACTAGCGGGAGGTCCTACAATGAGCAGTTCTTC
NA,TRBV6-2/TRBV6-3,TRBJ2-7,few,CASSYGGLEQYF,TGTGCCAGCAGTTACGGGGGTTTGGAGCAGTACTTC
NA,TRBV7-9,TRBJ1-1,many,CASSFEDLRREAFF,TGTGCCAGCAGCTTTGAGGACCTGAGGCGTGAAGCTTTCTTT
NA,TRBV11-2,TRBJ2-2,few,CASSVRLTGNTGELFF,TGTGCCAGCAGCGTCCGGCTTACAGGGAACACCGGGGAGCTGTTTTTT
NA,TRBV2,TRBJ2-1,many,CASSGRQVYNEQFF,TGTGCCAGCAGTGGACGACAGGTCTACAATGAGCAGTTCTTC
TRBD1,TRBV6-1,TRBJ2-1,many,CASRMTGMNEQFF,TGTGCCAGCAGGATGACAGGGATGAATGAGCAGTTCTTC
NA,TRBV6-2/TRBV6-3,TRBJ2-5,NA,CASRGGLVSKGVIPPHQETQYF,TGTGCCAGCAGGGGTGGTTTGGTCTCGAAGGGCGTGATTCCCCCCCACCAAGAGACCCAGTACTTC
TRBD1,TRBV2,TRBJ2-1,NA,CASKDVRGKDNEQFF,TGTGCCAGCAAGGACGTCAGGGGGAAGGACAATGAGCAGTTCTTC
NA,TRBV28,TRBJ1-5,many,CASSLDILQRQHF,TGTGCCAGCAGTTTAGACATCTTACAACGCCAGCATTTT
NA,TRBV28,TRBJ2-3,many,CASGQGRTDTQYF,TGTGCCAGCGGTCAGGGTCGCACAGATACGCAGTATTTT
TRBD2,TRBV6-2/TRBV6-3,TRBJ2-1,many,CASISGRSYNEQFF,TGTGCCAGTATTAGCGGGAGGTCCTACAATGAGCAGTTCTTC
NA,TRBV18,TRBJ2-4,few,CASSPGAGSSAIQYF,TGTGCCAGCTCACCAGGGGCGGGTAGTTCAGCCATTCAGTACTTC
NA,TRBV19,TRBJ1-2,many,CASSMGGGYNYGYTF,TGTGCCAGTAGTATGGGTGGCGGATACAACTATGGCTACACCTTC